A single sample is the source of the 26 T cell receptor beta chains below, sequenced in a study of metastatic and nonmetastatic thyroid tumors. TCRdb reprocessed the PCR reads via MiXCR. The sample lists over 9,000 clones; 35% to 45% were seen once. No patient received treatment before thyroid surgery. What was sequenced was tumor tissue. These receptors were collected from a female donor with papillary thyroid cancer or a benign thyroid nodule (not recorded which). Some clones in this sample may be carry-over from other donors' samples.

The chain has TRBV5-1 and TRBJ2-7; 8 bases agree with TRBD2. Trimming removed 0 bases from V and 2 bases from J; junction bases left unmatched: 7. The CDR3 is made up of 16 amino acids. Looked up from germline, CDR1 is SGHRS and CDR2 is YFSETQ. The CDR3 sequence: CASSLGIGRGAYEQYF. CDR3 bases: TGCGCCAGCAGCTTGGGAATCGGGCGGGGGGCCTACGAGCAGTACTTC.

This clone was recorded at least ten times. This rearrangement joins TRBV6-1 to TRBJ1-6, with D perhaps TRBD1 (5 bases). CDR1 and CDR2 (germline): MNHNS, SASEGT. The CDR3 spans 16 residues. V was clipped by 5 bases and J by 3 bases, with 14 bases between them. Here the CDR3 DNA reads TGTGCCAGCAGTTTAAGACAGCTCCTCTATAATTCACCCCTCCACTTT. Translating it yields CASSLRQLLYNSPLHF.

The chain links TRBV4-1 to TRBJ2-3; a possible D gene is TRBD2 (7 bases). Germline assignment: CDR1 MGHRA and CDR2 YSYEKL. The CDR3 is 16 amino acids. The V end was cut by 6 bases, the J end by 0 bases, with 16 bases between. CDR3 sequence (DNA): TGCGCCAGCAGTGAATTGGAGGGGGGGAGCACAGATACGCAGTATTTT. Its translation: CASSELEGGSTDTQYF.

This clone is labeled medium-sized (0.01 to 0.1%). J is TRBJ2-3 and V is TRBV10-3; no clear D. Germline CDR1 and CDR2: ENHRY and SYGVKD. There are 14 residues in the CDR3. Trimming left V 10 bases short and J 2 bases short, with 16 bases between. The CDR3 DNA reads as TGTGCCACCAAGGATCAGACTTACACAGATACGCAGTATTTT. Its protein is CATKDQTYTDTQYF.

This clone turned up a few times. CDR3 in DNA: TGTGCCAGCAGTTATAGTCGGGACAGGGGAGACTATGGCTACACCTTC. It yields the protein CASSYSRDRGDYGYTF. The chain carries TRBV6-2 or TRBV6-3 and TRBJ1-2; 10 bases are a match to TRBD1. The CDR3 totals 16 residues. Germline CDR1 reads MNHEY; CDR2 reads SVGEGT. V shed 3 bases, J shed 3 bases, and the junction held 7 bases outside the gene matches.

In this sample, this clone turned up a few times. The chain combines TRBV6-2 or TRBV6-3 with TRBJ1-2; D uncertain. This CDR3 has 13 amino acids. V dropped 0 bases and J dropped 8 bases, with 10 bases sitting between them. Germline CDR1 is MNHEY and CDR2 is SVGEGT. CDR3 DNA: TGTGCCAGCAGTTACTCGGGAGTCGAGGGCTACACCTTC. It codes for CASSYSGVEGYTF.

The chain is built from TRBV4-1 and TRBJ1-4, with 9 bases that match TRBD1. The CDR3 loop spans 17 amino acids. Germline CDR1 reads MGHRA; CDR2 reads YSYEKL. The V gene end was trimmed by 2 bases and the J gene end by 6 bases; junction bases not matched to a gene: 10. CDR3 nucleotides: TGCGCCAGCAGCCAACCTACAGGGGGCCGAGGGGATGAAAAACTGTTTTTT. Translated: CASSQPTGGRGDEKLFF.

The chain links TRBV20-1 to TRBJ2-7, with TRBD1 as a possible D gene (5 bases). CDR1 is DFQATT, CDR2 SNEGSKA, per germline (reference sequence). This CDR3 comprises 15 residues. Trimming removed 0 bases from V and 5 bases from J, with 17 bases in between. This chain's CDR3 is CSARDYMQGSHEQYF. Written as DNA, the CDR3 is TGCAGTGCTAGAGATTATATGCAGGGTAGCCACGAGCAGTACTTC.

V and J are TRBV12-3 or TRBV12-4 and TRBJ2-2; D gene ambiguous. V shed 6 bases and J shed 1 base, with 12 bases lying between them. The CDR3 has 15 amino acids. The chain's CDR3 is CASSRPPMNTGELFF. The CDR3 DNA sequence: TGTGCCAGCAGCCGCCCCCCCATGAACACCGGGGAGCTGTTTTTT.

V is TRBV19 and J is TRBJ2-7; 9 positions match TRBD1. CDR1 LNHDA and CDR2 SQIVND come from the germline V gene (reference sequence). The V gene end was trimmed by 3 bases and the J gene end by 5 bases; junction bases not matched to a gene: 5. The CDR3 is made up of 14 amino acids. The CDR3 is CASSMGTGSHEQYF. Written as DNA, the CDR3 is TGTGCCAGTAGTATGGGGACAGGGTCCCACGAGCAGTACTTC.

V gene TRBV5-1 combines with J gene TRBJ2-7; 9 nucleotides line up with TRBD2. The CDR3 has 13 amino acids. V lost 2 bases, J lost 5 bases, and 2 bases stayed unmatched. The V gene's germline CDR1 is SGHRS and CDR2 YFSETQ. CDR3 region: CASSLGTSNEQYF. The CDR3 DNA reads as TGCGCCAGCAGCTTAGGGACTAGCAACGAGCAGTACTTC.

Turning to this clone: Other DNA sequences in the sample encode the same CDR3. V is TRBV4-1 and J is TRBJ2-3; weak D call: TRBD2 (6 bases). V was trimmed by 0 bases and J by 8 bases, leaving 27 bases between them. From germline, CDR1 is MGHRA and CDR2 YSYEKL. The CDR3 spans 19 residues. The chain's CDR3 is CASSQDRGSGNKMSGTQYF. CDR3 bases: TGCGCCAGCAGCCAAGATCGGGGTAGCGGCAATAAGATGTCGGGTACGCAGTATTTT.

V gene TRBV28 combines with J gene TRBJ2-7; unclear D gene. Trimming removed 1 base at V and 4 bases at J, with 14 bases between. There are 15 residues in the CDR3. Germline CDR1 MDHEN, CDR2 SYDVKM. Written as DNA, the CDR3 is TGTGCCAGCAGTTTATCCCAGGAAATATTTTACGAGCAGTACTTC. Translated, it gives CASSLSQEIFYEQYF.

This chain links TRBV28 with TRBJ1-3; a possible D gene is TRBD1 (6 bases). The CDR3 covers 15 residues. The ends were cut back, 7 bases at V and 0 bases at J, with 13 bases in the middle. CDR1 is MDHEN and CDR2 is SYDVKM in the germline V gene. CDR3 nucleotides: TGTGCCAGCAATCCAGGGGCAGGCTCTGGAAACACCATATATTTT. Its protein is CASNPGAGSGNTIYF. Looking up the rest from reference TRBV28 and TRBJ1-3 gives the full variable domain: DVKVTQSSRYLVKRTGEKVFLECVQDMDHENMFWYRQDPGLGLRLIYFSYDVKMKEKGDIPEGYSVSREKKERFSLILESASTNQTSMYLCASNPGAGSGNTIYFGEGSWLTVV.

This clone was counted between two and nine times. The chain has TRBV2 and TRBJ2-7, with 9 bases identical to TRBD2. The CDR3 extends over 15 amino acids. The germline V gene has CDR1 SNHLY and CDR2 FYNNEI. The trim removed 1 base at V and 4 bases at J, leaving 5 bases unmatched. CDR3 region: CASSEEGGGAYEQYF. The CDR3 nucleotides are TGTGCCAGCAGTGAAGAGGGCGGGGGGGCATACGAGCAGTACTTC.

Concerning this clone: At one end the junction does not follow the germline gene, possibly because of a read error. J is TRBJ1-2 and V is TRBV6-5, with D perhaps matching TRBD1 (6 bases). The CDR3 runs 15 residues. Germline CDR1 MNHEY, CDR2 SVGAGI. CDR3 region: CASRYSGEANYGYTF. As DNA, the CDR3 is TGTGCCAGCAGGTACTCAGGGGAGGCTAACTATGGCTACACCTTC.

The chain uses TRBV20-1 and TRBJ1-4; 7 bases match TRBD1. With V trimmed by 3 bases and J by 0 bases, 13 bases remained unmatched. Germline V CDR1 and CDR2: DFQATT, SNEGSKA (reference sequence). The CDR3 is made up of 18 amino acids. The DNA of the CDR3 is TGCAGTGCTAGGCCCGACAGGGAAAATTTTGCAACTAATGAAAAACTGTTTTTT. Translation gives CSARPDRENFATNEKLFF.

The chain employs TRBV5-4 and TRBJ1-2; D is unclear. Germline V CDR1 and CDR2: SGHNT, YYREEE (reference sequence). CDR3 length: 14 residues. Trimming took off 4 bases at V and 1 base at J, with 11 bases between the two ends. CDR3 DNA: TGTGCCAGCAGCCTGCAGGAGATTAACTATGGCTACACCTTC. This codes for CASSLQEINYGYTF.

This clone was observed a few times. The gene calls are TRBV10-3 and TRBJ1-2; maybe TRBD1 (5 bases). V was cut by 6 bases and J by 4 bases, with 12 bases left in between. CDR1 is ENHRY, CDR2 SYGVKD, per germline. The CDR3 loop spans 13 amino acids. CDR3 sequence: CAIRAEGPYGYTF. As DNA, the CDR3 is TGTGCCATCAGGGCGGAGGGACCCTATGGCTACACCTTC.

This clone was seen more than once but under ten times. The chain joins TRBV6-1 to TRBJ1-2; TRBD1 matches at 8 bases. From germline, CDR1 is MNHNS and CDR2 SASEGT. Trimming cost V 5 bases and J 7 bases; bases outside gene matches: 6. The length of the CDR3 is 13 residues. The CDR3 DNA sequence: TGTGCCAGCAGTCAGGGGGCTTGGGGTGGCTACACCTTC. Translation gives CASSQGAWGGYTF.

This clone was detected ten times or more. This rearrangement joins TRBV6-1 to TRBJ1-1; D uncertain. There are 12 residues in the CDR3. V was shortened by 6 bases and J by 3 bases, with 8 bases between the two germline ends. Germline CDR1 reads MNHNS; CDR2 reads SASEGT. CDR3 DNA: TGTGCCAGCAGGAGGTCGGACACTGAAGCTTTCTTT. This translates into CASRRSDTEAFF.

The V and J genes are TRBV19 and TRBJ2-1; D is possibly TRBD2 (5 bases). The CDR3 spans 13 residues. Germline CDR1 LNHDA, CDR2 SQIVND (reference sequence). Trimming took off 4 bases at V and 10 bases at J, with 14 bases between the two ends. This CDR3 reads CASSTTSRREQFF. Here the CDR3 DNA reads TGTGCCAGTAGTACCACTAGTCGTAGGGAGCAGTTCTTC.

This clone was detected only a few times. The chain is built from TRBV2 and TRBJ1-5; 10 nucleotides match TRBD1. The germline gives CDR1 SNHLY, CDR2 FYNNEI. There are 14 residues in the CDR3. V gave up 3 bases and J gave up 6 bases; unmatched junction bases: 2. The CDR3 sequence: CASSEGTGVQPQHF. The CDR3 coding sequence is TGTGCCAGCAGTGAGGGGACAGGGGTTCAGCCCCAGCATTTT.

This chain uses TRBV20-1 with TRBJ1-2; 8 bases are shared with TRBD1. Germline V gives CDR1 DFQATT, CDR2 SNEGSKA (reference sequence). The trim removed 3 bases at V and 3 bases at J, leaving 12 bases unmatched. This CDR3 region has 16 residues. Written as DNA, the CDR3 is TGCAGTGCTAGTCCCGGGACAGGAGGCCAATACTATGGCTACACCTTC. Translating gives CSASPGTGGQYYGYTF.

The rearrangement joins TRBV28 to TRBJ1-2, with unresolved D. The CDR3 is 14 residues long. Between the trimmed V and J ends, which lost 4 bases and 2 bases, there was a span of 11 bases. Germline V gene data show CDR1 as MDHEN and CDR2 as SYDVKM. The DNA of the CDR3 is TGTGCCAGCAGTTCACCCGGCTTCAACTATGGCTACACCTTC. Translation: CASSSPGFNYGYTF.

V is TRBV2 and J is TRBJ2-3; the D gene is possibly TRBD2 (6 bases). This CDR3 is 12 amino acids long. Per germline, CDR1 SNHLY and CDR2 FYNNEI. V lost 6 bases, J lost 4 bases, and 8 bases lay in between. This CDR3 reads CASSPGADTQYF. The DNA of the CDR3 is TGTGCCAGCAGCCCGGGGGCAGATACGCAGTATTTT.